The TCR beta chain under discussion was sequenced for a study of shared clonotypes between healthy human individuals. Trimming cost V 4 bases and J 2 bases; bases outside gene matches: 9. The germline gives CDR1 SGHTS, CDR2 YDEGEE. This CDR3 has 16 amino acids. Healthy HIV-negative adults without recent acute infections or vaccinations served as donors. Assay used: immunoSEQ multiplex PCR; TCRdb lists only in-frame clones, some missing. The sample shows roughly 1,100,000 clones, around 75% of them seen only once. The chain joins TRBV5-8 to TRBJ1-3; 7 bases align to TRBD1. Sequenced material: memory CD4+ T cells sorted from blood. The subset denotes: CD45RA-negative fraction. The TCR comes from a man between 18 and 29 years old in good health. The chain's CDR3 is CASSIQGNIAGNTIYF. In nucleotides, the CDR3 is TGTGCCAGCAGCATACAGGGGAACATTGCTGGAAACACCATATATTTT.